One and the same sample provided the 8 T cell receptor beta chains below, sequenced in a study of blood T cell repertoires in COVID-19. This table comes from immunoSEQ multiplex PCR, and its TCRdb copy is limited to in-frame clones, with some not included. The sample holds 150,000 to 200,000 clones, more than 80% seen once. Sequencing was done on a sample of PBMCs or T cells enriched from blood (not recorded which). These receptors were collected from a woman aged 18-35 years who had recovered from COVID-19.

The CDR3 sequence is CAIGDRGSNQPQHF. CDR3 bases: TGTGCCATCGGGGACAGGGGCTCCAATCAGCCCCAGCATTTT. The chain is built from TRBV10-3 and TRBJ1-5, with 10 bases identical to TRBD1. The trim removed 8 bases at V and 3 bases at J, leaving 4 bases unmatched. Per the germline V gene, CDR1 is ENHRY and CDR2 is SYGVKD. This CDR3 is 14 amino acids long.

J is TRBJ2-2 and V is TRBV27, with 8 positions matching TRBD2. V lost 6 bases, J lost 0 bases, and 6 bases stayed unmatched. The V gene's germline CDR1 is MNHEY and CDR2 SMNVEV (reference sequence). The CDR3 contains 16 residues. The CDR3: CASSYRLAPNTGELFF. The CDR3 coding sequence is TGTGCCAGCAGCTATAGACTAGCGCCGAACACCGGGGAGCTGTTTTTT.

The chain employs TRBV7-6 and TRBJ2-3, with a possible D match to TRBD1 (5 bases). The CDR3 extends over 16 amino acids. Germline assignment: CDR1 SGHVS and CDR2 FNYEAQ. Trimming shortened V by 2 bases and J by 0 bases, and 12 bases separated the two germline ends. The CDR3 spells CASSLRGYPSTDTQYF. The CDR3 DNA sequence: TGTGCCAGCAGCTTAAGGGGTTACCCTAGCACAGATACGCAGTATTTT.

V and J are TRBV27 and TRBJ2-3, with 7 bases lining up with TRBD1. CDR1 MNHEY and CDR2 SMNVEV come from the germline V gene (reference sequence). The CDR3 length is 15 residues. V was clipped by 5 bases and J by 4 bases; unmatched bases: 9. CDR3 DNA: TGTGCCAGCAGTATAAAGACAGGGTGGGCAGATACGCAGTATTTT. This translates into CASSIKTGWADTQYF.

V usage is TRBV15 and J usage is TRBJ2-7; 13 bases are a match to TRBD2. V shed 8 bases, J shed 0 bases, and the junction held 10 bases outside the gene matches. This CDR3 region has 17 residues. Germline V gene lookup returns CDR1 LNHNV and CDR2 YYDKDF (reference sequence). The CDR3 spells CATGRLAGGKSSYEQYF. CDR3 nucleotide sequence: TGTGCCACCGGAAGACTAGCGGGGGGTAAGAGCTCCTACGAGCAGTACTTC.

The V gene is TRBV5-6, the J gene TRBJ1-6; a weak D match, TRBD1 (6 bases). V lost 2 bases, J lost 10 bases, and 10 bases lay in between. Germline V gives CDR1 SGHDT, CDR2 YYEEEE. This CDR3 is 13 amino acids long. The CDR3 nucleotides are TGTGCCAGCAGCTTAAGGACAGAATCACCCCTCCACTTT. Translating it yields CASSLRTESPLHF. Based on the CDR3 plus reference TRBV5-6 and TRBJ1-6, the full variable domain is DAGVTQSPTHLIKTRGQQVTLRCSPKSGHDTVSWYQQALGQGPQFIFQYYEEEERQRGNFPDRFSGHQFPNYSSELNVNALLLGDSALYLCASSLRTESPLHFGNGTRLTVT.

The chain carries TRBV5-1 and TRBJ2-3, with 13 bases lining up with TRBD2. This CDR3 has 16 residues. Trimming cost V 2 bases and J 1 base; bases outside gene matches: 1. Germline V CDR1 and CDR2: SGHRS, YFSETQ. The CDR3 loop reads CASSFGTSGGTDTQYF. CDR3 DNA: TGCGCCAGCAGCTTCGGGACTAGCGGGGGCACAGATACGCAGTATTTT.

V and J are TRBV27 and TRBJ1-2; 7 bases are a match to TRBD1. CDR3 length equals 12 residues. Trimming took 9 bases from V and 8 from J; bases not matched to a gene: 9. Germline V lookup: CDR1 MNHEY, CDR2 SMNVEV (reference sequence). The DNA of the CDR3 is TGTGCCAGACCCTACAGGGGTTACGGCTACACCTTC. Protein: CARPYRGYGYTF.